This T cell receptor (beta chain) stems from a study of blood T cell repertoires in COVID-19. About the research overall: Sites in the United States, Italy and Spain provided acute and convalescent COVID-19 samples. Sources were T cells, B-cell-depleted T cells, or PBMCs; the material itself was cDNA or gDNA.

Germline values: CDR1 KGHDR, CDR2 SFDVKD. V dropped 7 bases and J dropped 2; count of bases not matched to a gene: 3. The CDR3 has 14 residues. The authors' processing: Reference gene primer amplification gave nucleated cell count estimates. Assay used: immunoSEQ multiplex PCR; TCRdb lists only in-frame clones, some missing. That table furnishes V, J and clone size, whereas the DNA furnished D and trimming. This table has about 300,000 clones, roughly 88% appearing once. Source material: peripheral blood. This sequence originates from a woman aged 50 to 60 with acute or convalescent COVID-19. This chain uses TRBV24-1 with TRBJ2-5; 10 bases fit TRBD1. Here the CDR3 reads CATSADRGQETQYF. In nucleotides, the CDR3 is TGTGCCACCAGCGCGGACAGGGGGCAAGAGACCCAGTACTTC.